This TCR beta chain was observed in a study of shared clonotypes between healthy human individuals. Authors' data handling: In the immunoSEQ data, sequences were junction-only and lacked quality scores, so filtering differed. Produced via immunoSEQ multiplex PCR; TCRdb's table is partial and in-frame only. V, J and clone size are those of that table, while D and trimming were read from the DNA. The sample contains millions of clones, over 85% of which appear only once. Details on this clone: Its cognate antigen is unknown.

Study-level findings and limits: Sorted-subset samples were not fully sequenced, rarefaction indicated.

Trimming stripped 4 bases from V and 7 bases from J, with 11 bases between. This CDR3 is built from 13 residues. Germline V CDR1 and CDR2: MGHDK, SYGVNS. The chain recombines TRBV25-1 with TRBJ1-5, with no clear D. The receptor comes from a man in his late teens or twenties in good health. The specimen was naive CD4+ T cells sorted from blood. Specified subset: CD45RA+ positively selected. The CDR3 spells CASSGSGMQPQHF. The CDR3 nucleotides read TGTGCCAGCAGTGGGAGCGGGATGCAGCCCCAGCATTTT.